The 32 T cell receptor beta chains given below trace back to one sample, sequenced in a study of tumor and adjacent non-tumor tissue in lung cancer. The library came from three nested PCR rounds adapted from ARM-PCR protocols. Via MiXCR, TCRdb re-called the multiplex PCR reads, giving one row per CDR3 protein. The table includes under 250,000 distinct CDR3 sequences, approximately 74% detected once. No cell sorting was done before RNA was extracted from the tissue. Sequencing was performed on lung tumor tissue. The receptors here all came from a man aged 55 to 70 with non-small cell lung cancer.

Details on this clonotype: A much larger clone lies one base from this, so it may be a read error. V and J are TRBV6-2 or TRBV6-3 and TRBJ2-1; 7 bases match TRBD1. The CDR3 spans 15 residues. Germline CDR1 MNHEY, CDR2 SVGEGT. CDR3: CASNKPGQFYNEHFF. The CDR3 DNA sequence: TGTGCCAGCAACAAACCGGGACAGTTCTACAATGAGCACTTCTTC.

Concerning this clonotype itself: A much larger clone lies a single base off, so this may be a read error. V and J are TRBV29-1 and TRBJ2-1; D may be TRBD1 (6 bases). Deletions cut 3 bases from V and 9 bases from J, with 18 bases between. This CDR3 is built from 14 residues. The germline gives CDR1 SQVTM, CDR2 ANQGSEA. Written as DNA, the CDR3 is TGCAGCGTTGATCTTAACAGGGAGAGAGCTGAGCAGTTCTTC. Translating gives CSVDLNRERAEQFF.

This clonotype has more than one count but fewer than ten. The chain joins TRBV29-1 to TRBJ2-2, with 11 bases that match TRBD1. Unmatched junction bases numbered 7, after V lost 3 bases and J lost 7 bases. The CDR3 covers 15 residues. Germline CDR1 and CDR2: SQVTM and ANQGSEA. Here the CDR3 reads CSVDGTGGVGGELFF. CDR3 in DNA: TGCAGCGTTGACGGGACAGGGGGAGTAGGCGGGGAGCTGTTTTTT.

The genes are TRBV6-2 or TRBV6-3 and TRBJ1-1; D not resolved. Germline CDR1 and CDR2: MNHEY and SVGEGT. The CDR3 is 15 residues long. CDR3 sequence: CAGSYSRVDNTEAFF. The DNA for the CDR3 is TGTGCGGGCAGTTACTCGAGGGTGGATAACACTGAAGCTTTCTTT.

In its sample, this clonotype was seen once. The chain employs TRBV30 and TRBJ1-1; D call uncertain. The CDR3 spans 11 residues. Trimming stripped 4 bases from V and 14 bases from J, with 17 bases between. From germline, CDR1 is GTSNPN and CDR2 SVGIG (reference sequence). DNA for the CDR3: TGTGCCTGGATCGCTGGTATCTCGGCCTTCTTT. It is translated as CAWIAGISAFF. Based on the CDR3 plus reference TRBV30 and TRBJ1-1, the full variable domain is SQTIHQWPATLVQPVGSPLSLECTVEGTSNPNLYWYRQAAGRGLQLLFYSVGIGQISSEVPQNLSASRPQDRQFILSSKKLLLSDSGFYLCAWIAGISAFFGQGTRLTVV.

Regarding this clonotype: This may be a read error, as it is one base from a much larger clone. V and J are TRBV5-5 and TRBJ1-3; D remains ambiguous. Trimming cost V 4 bases and J 1 base, with 6 bases left between them. CDR3 length: 13 amino acids. Germline assignment: CDR1 SGHKS and CDR2 YYEKEE (reference sequence). The CDR3 spells CASSHLSGNTIYF. The CDR3 DNA reads as TGTGCCAGCAGCCATCTTTCTGGAAACACCATATATTTT. Full variable domain (rest looked up from reference TRBV5-5 and TRBJ1-3): DAGVTQSPTHLIKTRGQQVTLRCSPISGHKSVSWYQQVLGQGPQFIFQYYEKEERGRGNFPDRFSARQFPNYSSELNVNALLLGDSALYLCASSHLSGNTIYFGEGSWLTVV.

Of note for this clonotype: A read error may explain this, as a much larger clone is one base away. The chain has TRBV12-3 or TRBV12-4 and TRBJ2-5; D may be TRBD1 or TRBD2 (5 bases each). The CDR3 spans 14 residues. The CDR3 DNA follows: TGTGCCAGCAGTAACCAGGGACGGGGAGAGACCCTGTACTTC. This translates into CASSNQGRGETLYF.

J is TRBJ2-4 and V is TRBV20-1; no clear D gene. CDR1 and CDR2 from the germline V gene are DFQATT and SNEGSKA (reference sequence). The CDR3 has 14 residues. V shed 3 bases and J shed 8 bases, with 17 bases lying between them. CDR3 sequence (DNA): TGCAGTGCTAGCCCGATGGTCTCTTTAGACATTCAGTACTTC. It encodes CSASPMVSLDIQYF.

This clonotype was seen once. This may be a read error: a much more frequent sequence differs by one nucleotide. The chain couples TRBV4-2 to TRBJ2-3; unclear D gene. Trimming took off 2 bases at V and 7 bases at J, with 16 bases between the two ends. CDR3 length equals 15 residues. Germline CDR1 LGHNA, CDR2 YNFKEQ. The CDR3 nucleotides are TGTGCCAGCAGCCAATACAATAGCCCGACAAATACGCAGTATTTT. It translates to CASSQYNSPTNTQYF.

As for this clonotype: One end of the junction varies from germline; a read error may be responsible. This chain uses TRBV20-1 with TRBJ1-2, with a tentative D call TRBD1 (5 bases). This CDR3 has 15 amino acids. The germline V gene has CDR1 DFQATT and CDR2 SNEGSKA (reference sequence). The CDR3 here is CSASPPGGGTYGYTF. CDR3 nucleotides: TGCAGTGCTAGCCCCCCCGGGGGGGGGACCTATGGTTACACCTTC.

This clonotype was observed a few times. A much larger clone differs from this one at a single base, so this may be a read error. The chain links TRBV29-1 to TRBJ1-1; no clear D gene. The germline V gene encodes CDR1 SQVTM and CDR2 ANQGSEA. The CDR3 is 14 amino acids. CDR3 DNA: TGCATCGTTTTGGACCCTTATCGAGGTACTGAAGCTTTCTTT. Its translation is CIVLDPYRGTEAFF.

The chain uses TRBV28 and TRBJ1-4; TRBD1 might be the D (5 bases). Germline lookup yields CDR1 MDHEN and CDR2 SYDVKM. Trimming cost V 3 bases and J 7 bases, with 6 bases left between them. This CDR3 has 12 residues. Here the CDR3 DNA reads TGTGCCAGCAGTTTCGGGGGTGAAAAACTGTTTTTT. This gives the protein CASSFGGEKLFF.

The chain couples TRBV6-6 to TRBJ2-1; 8 bases agree with TRBD1. The V gene's germline CDR1 is MNHNY and CDR2 SVGAGI (reference sequence). The ends lost 6 bases at V and 7 bases at J; junction bases unmatched: 8. This CDR3 has 14 residues. In DNA, the CDR3 is TGTGCCAGCAGCCTCGGACAGGGTCCGAATGAGCAGTTCTTC. As protein: CASSLGQGPNEQFF.

This chain connects TRBV10-2 to TRBJ1-5; weak D call: TRBD1 (6 bases). The germline gives CDR1 WSHSY, CDR2 SAAADI. The V end lost 7 bases, the J end lost 7 bases, and 23 bases lay between the germline ends. There are 16 residues in the CDR3. CDR3 region: CASKGVTGDGKQPQHF. CDR3 nucleotides: TGCGCCAGCAAGGGGGTAACGGGAGACGGGAAGCAGCCCCAGCATTTT.

Remarks on this clonotype: The junction departs from germline at one end; a sequencing error may be responsible. The chain links TRBV4-1 to TRBJ1-5; D ambiguous. This CDR3 spans 17 amino acids. Germline V CDR1 and CDR2: MGHRA, YSYEKL. The CDR3 loop is CASSKDPGGVQLQPQHF. The CDR3 nucleotides are TGCGCCAGCAGCAAAGACCCCGGCGGGGTTCAGTTGCAGCCCCAGCATTTT.

With respect to this clonotype: This may be a read error, as it is one base from a much larger clone. The chain recombines TRBV5-1 with TRBJ1-4; TRBD1 matches 10 bases. The length of the CDR3 is 16 residues. Germline assignment: CDR1 SGHRS and CDR2 YFSETQ. CDR3 bases: TGCGACAGCAGCAGAGGACAGGGGGGGACTAATGAAAAACTGTTTTTT. Amino acid sequence: CDSSRGQGGTNEKLFF.

As concerns this clonotype: An end of the junction differs from the germline gene, which may be a read error. The rearrangement uses TRBV20-1 and TRBJ1-4; D remains unclear. The length of the CDR3 is 14 residues. CDR1 DFQATT and CDR2 SNEGSKA come from the germline V gene (reference sequence). CDR3 residues: CNARARFGHEKLFF. In DNA, the CDR3 is TGCAATGCTAGAGCACGTTTTGGACATGAAAAACTGTTTTTT.

A note on this clonotype: One end of the junction fails to match germline, which may point to a read error. This sequence joins TRBV5-6 and TRBJ2-1; maybe TRBD2 (7 bases). This CDR3 spans 14 amino acids. Germline loops: CDR1 SGHDT, CDR2 YYEEEE. CDR3 nucleotide sequence: TGTGCCAGCCTCTGGGGGGGGCTCTACAATGCGCAGTTCTTC. It encodes CASLWGGLYNAQFF.

About this clonotype itself: A read error may produce the germline difference seen at one junction end. This chain links TRBV4-3 with TRBJ2-2; D is ambiguous. Germline CDR1 and CDR2: LGHNA and YSLEER. This CDR3 has 16 residues. The CDR3 region is CASIQEFRTNTMELFF. The CDR3 nucleotides are TGCGCCAGCATCCAAGAATTCAGAACGAACACCATGGAGCTGTTTTTT.

As concerns this clonotype: A much larger clone differs from this one at a single base, so this may be a read error. The chain employs TRBV12-3 or TRBV12-4 and TRBJ2-1; a possible D gene is TRBD1 (5 bases). The CDR3 runs 13 residues. V was trimmed by 5 bases and J by 9 bases, leaving 14 bases between them. CDR3 protein: CASSARIQGEQFF. The CDR3 bases are TGTGCCAGCAGTGCTCGGATTCAGGGTGAGCAGTTCTTC.

About this clonotype: A junction boundary mismatches the germline segment, possibly from a read error. This chain uses TRBV11-2 with TRBJ2-5, with D possibly matching TRBD2 (6 bases). The CDR3 loop spans 14 amino acids. CDR1 and CDR2 from the germline V gene are SGHAT and FQNNGV. CDR3 sequence: CASSSVTSRETKYF. CDR3 bases: TGTGCCAGCAGTTCTGTGACTAGTAGGGAGACCAAGTACTTC.

Concerning this clonotype itself: A much larger clone lies one base from this, so it may be a read error. The chain couples TRBV4-3 to TRBJ2-7; D gene unclear. Germline V CDR1 and CDR2: LGHNA, YSLEER. CDR3 size: 14 residues. CDR3 nucleotide sequence: TGCGCCAGCAGCCAAGATCCAGCGTCCTACGAGCAGCACTTC. It encodes CASSQDPASYEQHF.

The chain recombines TRBV6-1 with TRBJ1-5; weak D call: TRBD1 (6 bases). This CDR3 spans 15 amino acids. The germline gives CDR1 MNHNS, CDR2 SASEGT. Trimming shortened V by 5 bases and J by 5 bases, and 16 bases separated the two germline ends. CDR3 DNA sequence: TGTGCCAGCAGTCTCGCAGGGGAACTCTATCAGCCCCAGCATTTT. Its protein is CASSLAGELYQPQHF.

CDR3 residues: CSARWGGGGYTF. The CDR3 DNA sequence: TGCAGTGCCCGGTGGGGCGGCGGTGGCTACACCTTC. This sequence joins TRBV20-1 and TRBJ1-2, with D perhaps matching TRBD1 (5 bases). The germline CDR1 and CDR2 sequences are DFQATT and SNEGSKA (reference sequence). The CDR3 sequence is 12 residues long. Deletions cut 6 bases from V and 7 bases from J, with 15 bases between.

Turning to this clonotype: The junction departs from germline at one end; a sequencing error may be responsible. The chain is built from TRBV20-1 and TRBJ2-3; no firm D call. Germline V gene sequence: CDR1 DFQATT, CDR2 SNEGSKA (reference sequence). The CDR3 is 14 amino acids. The CDR3 DNA reads TGCAGGGCCACACCCTGCAGTTTCACAGATACACAGTATTTT. Translated: CRATPCSFTDTQYF.

As to this clonotype: A much bigger clone sits one base away, suggesting this may be a read error. The chain employs TRBV6-6 and TRBJ2-3; perhaps TRBD1 as D (5 bases). Germline lookup yields CDR1 MNHNY and CDR2 SVGAGI (reference sequence). CDR3 length equals 14 residues. The CDR3 is CASSYSRVGDTHYF. For the CDR3, the DNA is TGTGCCAGCAGTTACTCCAGGGTTGGGGATACGCATTATTTT.

V gene TRBV7-2 combines with J gene TRBJ2-7; D possibly corresponds to TRBD1 (5 bases). Germline V gene lookup returns CDR1 SGHTA and CDR2 FQGNSA. Trimming removed 3 bases from V and 2 bases from J, with 14 bases in between. CDR3 length: 15 residues. The DNA of the CDR3 is TGTGCCAGCAGCTTTTTTACAGGTTTAACCTACGAGCAGTACTTC. Its protein is CASSFFTGLTYEQYF.

This clonotype occurred many times. One end of the junction varies from germline; a read error may be responsible. The chain joins TRBV6-2 or TRBV6-3 to TRBJ2-7; D gene unclear. CDR1 and CDR2 from the germline V gene are MNHEY and SVGEGT. The CDR3 covers 13 residues. CDR3 protein: CASSLAASYEQYF. The CDR3 bases are TGCGCCAGCAGCTTGGCGGCTTCCTACGAGCAGTACTTC.

On this clonotype: The missing conserved phenylalanine or tryptophan at the end of this CDR3 makes a read error likely. The limits of the CDR3 on the DNA are not certain, so only TCRdb's listed CDR3 is given. The J gene is TRBJ2-1, the V gene TRBV20-1; the table's D call of TRBD2 was not tested on the DNA. Inclusive of both ends, the CDR3 amounts to 12 amino acids. Germline CDR1 DFQATT, CDR2 SNEGSKA (reference sequence). The CDR3 sequence: CSARGGVNERFL.

Comments on this clonotype: A much larger clone is a single base away; this may be a read error. CDR3 sequence: CASSRTDDYCYTF. The CDR3 DNA reads TGTGCCAGCAGCCGGACAGACGACTATTGCTACACCTTC. The chain combines TRBV5-4 with TRBJ1-2; tentative D call: TRBD1 (6 bases). The CDR3 length is 13 residues. Germline CDR1 reads SGHNT; CDR2 reads YYREEE (reference sequence).

This clonotype has only a few counts. Here the CDR3 reads CASSQDGLAGSDTQYF. The DNA of the CDR3 is TGTGCCAGCAGCCAGGACGGACTAGCGGGATCAGATACGCAGTATTTT. The chain joins TRBV4-2 to TRBJ2-3, with 12 bases that match TRBD2. CDR3 length: 16 residues. Germline loops: CDR1 LGHNA, CDR2 YNFKEQ. The V segment lost 3 bases and the J segment 4 bases; nucleotides outside the gene matches: 5.

As concerns this clonotype: A junction boundary mismatches the germline segment, possibly from a read error. This chain links TRBV12-3 or TRBV12-4 with TRBJ2-2; 8 positions agree with TRBD1. The CDR3 spans 16 residues. CDR3 protein: CASSSRTGIITGELFF. The DNA of the CDR3 is TGTGCCAGCAGTTCCCGGACAGGGATTATCACCGGCGAGCTGTTTTTT.